These 10 T cell receptor beta chains share one sample of origin, sequenced in a study of cytomegalovirus exposure and HLA in healthy donors. It was with 60 Vbeta and 13 Jbeta primers that the PCR ran. Measured with immunoSEQ multiplex PCR; TCRdb has only the in-frame clones, and not every one. The profile covers over 65,000 clones, with around three quarters appearing a single time and 7.2% taken by the ten largest. Specimen: PBMCs. These receptors came from a woman in her forties in good health and CMV-seronegative.

This clone was observed a handful of times. The V and J genes are TRBV7-2 and TRBJ1-6; 9 bases fit TRBD1. The CDR3 runs 18 residues. Germline V gene sequence: CDR1 SGHTA, CDR2 FQGNSA. With V trimmed by 5 bases and J by 4 bases, 12 bases remained unmatched. The CDR3 nucleotides read TGTGCCAGCAGCCCTGAAAATTGGACAGGGGCTTATAATTCACCCCTCCACTTT. Its translation is CASSPENWTGAYNSPLHF. Complete variable domain (other parts from reference TRBV7-2 and TRBJ1-6): GAGVSQSPSNKVTEKGKDVELRCDPISGHTALYWYRQSLGQGLEFLIYFQGNSAPDKSGLPSDRFSAERTGGSVSTLTIQRTQQEDSAVYLCASSPENWTGAYNSPLHFGNGTRLTVT.

The genes are TRBV11-3 and TRBJ2-7, with 7 bases aligning to TRBD2. The CDR3 has 16 amino acids. From germline, CDR1 is SGHNT and CDR2 YENEEA. The trim removed 1 base at V and 2 bases at J, leaving 8 bases unmatched. CDR3 amino acids: CASSLGGSGGPYEQYF. For the CDR3, the DNA is TGTGCCAGCAGCTTAGGTGGGTCGGGGGGACCCTACGAGCAGTACTTC.

This chain joins TRBV6-5 and TRBJ2-7, with 7 bases fitting TRBD1. Unmatched junction bases numbered 7, after V lost 0 bases and J lost 2 bases. The CDR3 spans 16 residues. The germline CDR1 and CDR2 sequences are MNHEY and SVGAGI. The CDR3 DNA follows: TGTGCCAGCAGTTACTCGTCCCTAGGGGGCCCCTACGAGCAGTACTTC. This encodes CASSYSSLGGPYEQYF.

In its sample, this clone was seen once. The chain employs TRBV2 and TRBJ2-3; 7 bases are shared with TRBD2. Trimming cost V 8 bases and J 2 bases; bases outside gene matches: 4. Germline V CDR1 and CDR2: SNHLY, FYNNEI. There are 13 residues in the CDR3. The CDR3 sequence: CASGGVNTDTQYF. CDR3 sequence (DNA): TGTGCCAGCGGGGGGGTGAACACAGATACGCAGTATTTT.

Remarks on this clone: One junction end disagrees with the germline gene, perhaps due to a read error. This sequence joins TRBV7-7 and TRBJ2-5; 9 bases fit TRBD2. The germline gives CDR1 SSHAT, CDR2 FNYEAQ (reference sequence). The CDR3 has 15 amino acids. This CDR3 is CASSPSVAGEETQYF. The CDR3 DNA is TGTGCTAGCAGCCCAAGCGTAGCGGGGGAAGAGACCCAGTACTTC.

This clone appeared a few times. The CDR3 nucleotides are TGTGCCAGCAGGAACCGACAGGCCTCCTACGAGCAGTACTTC. This codes for CASRNRQASYEQYF. V and J are TRBV6-1 and TRBJ2-7; TRBD1 might be the D (6 bases). Germline-derived CDR1 and CDR2 are MNHNS and SASEGT. The CDR3 sequence is 14 residues long. The V and J ends lost 6 bases and 0 bases respectively, with 12 bases between them.

The V and J genes are TRBV28 and TRBJ1-1; 7 bases agree with TRBD1. This CDR3 spans 14 amino acids. Trimming removed 3 bases from V and 6 bases from J; junction bases left unmatched: 7. Germline CDR1 and CDR2: MDHEN and SYDVKM. In DNA form, the CDR3 reads TGTGCCAGCAGTTTCGGCGAAGGGGGCCCTGAAGCTTTCTTT. This translates into CASSFGEGGPEAFF.

This chain uses TRBV18 with TRBJ1-5; no reliable D call. The germline V gene encodes CDR1 KGHSH and CDR2 LQKENI. The CDR3 spans 16 residues. V shed 3 bases and J shed 5 bases, with 17 bases lying between them. CDR3 in amino acids: CASSPPLEVPDQPQHF. The CDR3 coding sequence is TGTGCCAGCTCACCCCCTTTGGAGGTACCGGATCAGCCCCAGCATTTT.

This clone was seen just once. CDR3 sequence reads: CASRTGTSGGDEQFF. CDR3 bases: TGTGCCAGCAGGACTGGGACTAGCGGTGGTGATGAGCAGTTCTTC. This chain uses TRBV2 with TRBJ2-1; 11 nucleotides align to TRBD2. Per germline, CDR1 SNHLY and CDR2 FYNNEI. There are 15 residues in the CDR3. V shed 6 bases and J 8 bases; nucleotides not matched to a gene: 9.

This sequence joins TRBV5-1 and TRBJ2-2; perhaps TRBD1 as D (5 bases). CDR3 length equals 15 residues. The ends were cut back, 0 bases at V and 0 bases at J, with 6 bases in the middle. Germline V gene lookup returns CDR1 SGHRS and CDR2 YFSETQ. In nucleotides, the CDR3 is TGCGCCAGCAGCTTGGTAGGGGCGAACACCGGGGAGCTGTTTTTT. Its protein product is CASSLVGANTGELFF.